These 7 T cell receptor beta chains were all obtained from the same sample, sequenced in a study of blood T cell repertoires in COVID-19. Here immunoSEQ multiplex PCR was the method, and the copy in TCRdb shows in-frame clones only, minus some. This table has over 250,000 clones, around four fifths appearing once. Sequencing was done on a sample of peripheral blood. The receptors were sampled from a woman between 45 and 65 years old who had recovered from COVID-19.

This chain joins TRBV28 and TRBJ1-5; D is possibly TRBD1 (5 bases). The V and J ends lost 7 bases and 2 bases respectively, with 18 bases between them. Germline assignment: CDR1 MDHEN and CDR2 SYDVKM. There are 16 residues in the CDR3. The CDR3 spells CASNKGEQAGNQPQHF. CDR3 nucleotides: TGTGCCAGCAACAAAGGGGAACAGGCTGGCAATCAGCCCCAGCATTTT.

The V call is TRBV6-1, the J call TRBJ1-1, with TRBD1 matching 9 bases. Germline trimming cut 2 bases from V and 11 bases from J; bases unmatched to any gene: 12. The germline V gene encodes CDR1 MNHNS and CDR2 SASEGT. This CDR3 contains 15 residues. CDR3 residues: CASSEFGGQGGTAFF. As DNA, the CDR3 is TGTGCCAGCAGTGAATTTGGGGGACAGGGAGGTACGGCTTTCTTT.

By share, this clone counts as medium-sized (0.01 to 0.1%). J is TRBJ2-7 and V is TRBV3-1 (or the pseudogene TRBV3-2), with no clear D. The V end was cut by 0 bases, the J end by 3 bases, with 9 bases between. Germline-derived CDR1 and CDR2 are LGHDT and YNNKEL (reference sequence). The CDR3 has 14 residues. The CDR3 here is CASSQDWQDYEQYF. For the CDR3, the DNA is TGTGCCAGCAGCCAAGACTGGCAGGACTACGAGCAGTACTTC.

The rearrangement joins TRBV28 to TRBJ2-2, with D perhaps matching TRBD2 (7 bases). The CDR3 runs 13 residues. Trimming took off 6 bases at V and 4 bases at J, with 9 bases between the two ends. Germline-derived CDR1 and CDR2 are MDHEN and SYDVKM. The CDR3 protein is CASRGGGTGELFF. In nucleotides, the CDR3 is TGTGCCAGCAGGGGAGGGGGCACCGGGGAGCTGTTTTTT. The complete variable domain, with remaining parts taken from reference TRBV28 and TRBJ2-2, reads DVKVTQSSRYLVKRTGEKVFLECVQDMDHENMFWYRQDPGLGLRLIYFSYDVKMKEKGDIPEGYSVSREKKERFSLILESASTNQTSMYLCASRGGGTGELFFGEGSRLTVL.

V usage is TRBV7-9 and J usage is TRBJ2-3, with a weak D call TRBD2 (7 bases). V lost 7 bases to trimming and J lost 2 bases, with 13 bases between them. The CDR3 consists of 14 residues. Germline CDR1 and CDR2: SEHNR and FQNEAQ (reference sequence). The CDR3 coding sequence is TGTGCCAGCAATACGGGGGGCAACACAGATACGCAGTATTTT. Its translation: CASNTGGNTDTQYF.

The CDR3 here is CASRSSSFDGYTF. Written as DNA, the CDR3 is TGTGCCAGCCGGTCCTCCTCCTTTGATGGCTACACCTTC. The chain uses TRBV27 and TRBJ1-2; no clear D gene. Germline V gene lookup returns CDR1 MNHEY and CDR2 SMNVEV (reference sequence). The CDR3 totals 13 residues. With 8 bases removed from V and 6 bases from J, the gap between germline ends came to 16 bases.

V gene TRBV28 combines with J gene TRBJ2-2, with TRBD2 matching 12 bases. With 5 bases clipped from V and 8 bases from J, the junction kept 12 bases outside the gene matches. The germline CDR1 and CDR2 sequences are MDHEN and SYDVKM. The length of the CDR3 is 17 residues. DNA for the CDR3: TGTGCCAGCAGTACACAAACTAGCGGGAGGACTGTTGGGGAGCTGTTTTTT. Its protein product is CASSTQTSGRTVGELFF.